This T cell receptor beta chain is drawn from a study of siplizumab effects on memory and regulatory T cells (dated 2019 in TCRdb). Background on the whole study: The study examined how the anti-CD2 antibody siplizumab affects alloreactive T-cell subsets in allogeneic mixed lymphocyte reactions built from human PBMCs. Points the paper makes about the study in general: Siplizumab significantly reduced the cumulative frequency of alloreactive sequences traceable to unstimulated CD4+ memory T cells. Among mappable alloreactive CD4+ clones, an average Treg-derived fraction of roughly 69% was observed with siplizumab, compared with 25% to 30% in control reactions. The suppressive function of proliferating Tregs from siplizumab cultures was not functionally confirmed. For roughly 80-95% of proliferating CD4+ or CD8+ clones, no naive or memory phenotype could be assigned. Because sequences at frequencies below about 10^-5 were poorly captured, only a minor fraction of alloreactive clones could be mapped back to unstimulated subsets. Unstimulated naive T cells appeared to be more diverse than memory T cells, and naive cells seemed to make a substantial contribution to the alloresponse.

CDR1 MDHEN and CDR2 SYDVKM are derived from the germline V gene. V sheds 6 bases and J sheds 5 bases, leaving 17 bases between their ends. From the cysteine up to the phenylalanine, the CDR3 has a length of 15 residues. Kept here is only the CDR3 DNA, which spans 45 bases and is read in frame from base 1. TCRbeta CDR3 sequencing was performed on sorted unstimulated T cells and on proliferating T cells recovered from mixed lymphocyte reactions. Fresh whole blood from approximately 10 HLA-typed healthy donors was used to isolate PBMCs. To map where alloreactive clones came from, CD4+ regulatory T cells in the unstimulated state were FACS-sorted. Details on this clone: Which antigen it targets is not known. Nothing much larger sits one base from this clone, and base qualities are not available.

Receptors were amplified or captured by the immunoSEQ multiplex PCR assay. Each sample had some 9.7 x 10^4 TCR templates assayed by the deep sequencing platform. Genomic DNA extracted from sorted T cells was used for TCRbeta CDR3 sequencing. Concerning the study's data processing: The R programming language was used for clonal analysis of TCRbeta CDR3 data. Comparing unstimulated samples against CFSE-low samples taken after the reaction was how alloreactive CD4+ and CD8+ clones were defined. Alloreactive CD4+ clones were assigned to regulatory or non-regulatory origin by matching sequences to sorted unstimulated Treg and non-Treg repertoires. TCRdb stores this immuneACCESS table with in-frame sequences only. Part of the clones is absent; in the studies checked, under half of the shortfall reflects unresolved V genes, and no reason is known for the rest. V, J and clone size are those of that table, while D and trimming were read from the DNA. The sample has some 100,000 clones on record, about 95% of them singletons. The ten largest clones add up to around 0.6% of the sample.

The clonotype comes from a human donor in good health. In this chain, TRBV28 is recombined with TRBJ2-1; a tentative D call is TRBD2 (5 bases match). The sequencing sample was made of Tregs sorted from blood. The nucleotide sequence reads as follows: TGTGCCAGCAGACCCGCAGGAGCGGCTAACAATGAGCAGTTCTTC. This gives the protein CASRPAGAANNEQFF.